The sequence of this T cell receptor (beta chain) was determined in a study of blood T cell repertoires in COVID-19. Study-wide context: Acute and convalescent COVID-19 specimens originated in the United States, Italy and Spain. Sources were T cells, B-cell-depleted T cells, or PBMCs; the material itself was cDNA or gDNA.

Germline trimming cut 0 bases from V and 5 bases from J; bases unmatched to any gene: 6. Germline V gene sequence: CDR1 MNHEY, CDR2 SVGEGT. This CDR3 has 16 amino acids. Original analysis: Amplifying reference gene primers gave estimates of nucleated cell counts. The data were produced by immunoSEQ multiplex PCR, yet TCRdb's version contains in-frame clones alone and is incomplete. V, J and clone size are those of that table, while D and trimming were read from the DNA. Here the sample spans 200,000 to 250,000 clones, roughly 80% being singletons. This sequence was found in a woman in her late teens or twenties with acute or convalescent COVID-19. Input material: peripheral blood. The chain uses TRBV6-2 or TRBV6-3 and TRBJ2-1, with 8 bases fitting TRBD2. The CDR3 region is CASSYSGLAGDNEQFF. The CDR3 DNA reads as TGTGCCAGCAGTTACTCCGGGCTAGCGGGCGACAATGAGCAGTTCTTC.